This TCR beta chain originates from a study of T cell clonality in common variable immunodeficiency. V lost 2 bases and J lost 0; bases outside the gene matches: 5. CDR3 size: 15 residues. Germline CDR1 and CDR2: GTSNPN and SVGIG (reference sequence). Heparinized whole blood, 5 to 8 ml, came from each donor. Repertoires were generated with immunoSEQ multiplex PCR, while TCRdb's copy carries only in-frame clones and drops some. The sample shows some 50,000 clones, none of them appearing just once. In this sample, this clone turned up many times. The sequenced fragment ends 3 residues before the CDR3 boundary, so the rest is inferred from the germline J gene.

The specimen sequenced was peripheral blood mononuclear cells. This TCR was sampled from a person between 18 and 75 years old in good health. The chain carries TRBV30 and TRBJ2-7; 9 bases fit TRBD2. The DNA read from the CDR3 is TGTGCCTGGAGTCGATTTAGCGGGAGCTCCTACGAG. It translates to CAWSRFSGSSYE. The full CDR3 protein is CAWSRFSGSSYEQYF.